The entry below gives a single T cell receptor beta chain sequence along with its context. Its binding antigen is unknown. Nothing much larger sits one base from this clone, and base qualities are not available. Relative to germline, V is 4 bases shorter and J is 9 bases shorter, with 10 bases between their ends. Measured from the cysteine to the phenylalanine, the CDR3 is 12 residues long. Only the CDR3 DNA stays, 36 bases, in frame from base 1. For CDR1 and CDR2, the germline V gene (reference sequence) lists SEHNR and FQNEAQ. This record belongs to a study of blood T cell repertoires in COVID-19 (dated by TCRdb to about 2020). Concerning the study at large: Collaborator samples came from the United States, Italy and Spain and covered acute and convalescent phases of COVID-19. The material from the prospective study consisted of cDNA or gDNA derived from T cells, B-cell-depleted T cells, or PBMCs. Subjects who had been exposed to COVID-19, were actively infected with it, or had recovered from it provided the deeply sampled blood TCRbeta repertoires that made up the dataset. The repertoires were released in a freely available public database meant as a resource for research on the immune response to SARS-CoV-2. The samples were drawn from two sources: the first 160 participants of the ongoing ImmuneRACE study, and 950 to 1,500 subjects contributed by 6 global collaborators. The sample metadata nearly always contained a de-identified subject ID, COVID-19 status, age in years and sex. Where available, HLA class I and class II types were obtained from metadata supplied by the sample provider rather than from assay-based typing.

A second Seattle source provided samples from volunteer blood donors who had recovered from COVID-19. The collaborating institutions used their own protocols to collect whole blood in K2EDTA tubes. For TCRbeta analysis, collaborators shipped samples in one of three forms: frozen whole blood, isolated PBMCs, or DNA extracted from either of those sample types. TCRbeta CDR3 regions were amplified from genomic DNA using the immunoSEQ Assay, a bias-controlled multiplex PCR. Regarding the original processing steps: The number of nucleated cells in each sample was estimated from the amplification of reference gene primers within the assay. To quantify the absolute abundance of each unique TCRbeta CDR3 rearrangement, sequence reads were collapsed and filtered. Productive Simpson clonality was computed per sample as the square root of Simpson's diversity index over productive rearrangements. TCRdb provides this immuneACCESS table in a form limited to in-frame rearrangements. Some clones are lacking; in checked studies, under half of them reflect an unresolved V gene, and why the rest are absent is not known. V and J calls and clone size are as listed in that table; D and trimming were resolved from the DNA. Present in this sample are around 250,000 clones, approximately 86% of which were seen just once. Clones ranked in the top ten supply around 1.6% of the sample.

What the authors observed across the whole study: Clinical and demographic metadata were provided uncurated, with the amount varying by source and participant.

The chain couples TRBV7-9 to TRBJ1-3; no confident D gene assignment can be made. Sample: peripheral blood. This clonotype was sampled from a woman aged 55-75 years who had recovered from COVID-19. At the DNA level, the sequence is TGTGCCAGCAGCTCCTCAGTCCTCACCATATATTTT. It translates to CASSSSVLTIYF. The variable domain in full, with residues beyond the CDR3 obtained from the reference TRBV7-9 and TRBJ1-3 genes, is DTGVSQNPRHKITKRGQNVTFRCDPISEHNRLYWYRQTLGQGPEFLTYFQNEAQLEKSRLLSDRFSAERPKGSFSTLEIQRTEQGDSAMYLCASSSSVLTIYFGEGSWLTVV.